The entry that follows covers one T cell receptor beta chain sequence. Its antigen is still unknown. The data are from a study of cytomegalovirus exposure and HLA in healthy donors (dated by TCRdb to 2017 to 2019). Context from the whole study: According to an earlier analysis of 587 of the donors, about 170 million T cells yielded 117 million unique TCR beta sequences and 276 Gb of sequence data. In an earlier analysis of roughly 600 of the donors, high-throughput TCR beta sequencing was used to judge whether each TCR beta V gene segment behaved as functional or pseudogenic. Rather than using new phenotypic data, the later analysis identified candidate immune exposures from TCR beta sequences and from how often those sequences occurred across donors. Across approximately 420 genotyped donors of the cohort, an average of roughly 250,000 unique TCR beta nucleotide sequences per donor were sequenced, and about a sixth of those sequences were non-productive. Donor age, sex, ethnicity and CMV serostatus were collected together with the repertoire data. Besides the first cohort of around 670 subjects, a separate validation cohort made up of over 100 different subjects was used. HLA typing covered class I and class II loci at four-digit resolution. Using immunosequencing, the study profiled T cell repertoires from approximately 700 subjects and related those repertoires to cytomegalovirus serostatus. An early release covering just under 650 HLA-typed donors comprised about 290 gigabases of sequencing data and 65 million to 100 million unique TCR sequences. Several DR-DQ haplotypes were handled as single units for association and clustering because linkage in the cohort was strong. The study combined high-throughput TCR immunosequencing, statistical association of individual TCRs with disease status, and machine learning to predict cytomegalovirus infection status. To study patterns of TCR occurrence, a later analysis re-analyzed previously published TCR beta repertoires from 500 to 850 donors and added high-resolution HLA genotyping. Genome-wide SNP genotypes for about 60% of the roughly 670 donors were used in a later genetic analysis, which treated that subset as a discovery cohort. Every discovery cohort repertoire had been produced on one sequencing platform. Of the roughly 400 genotyped donors, less than 85% were placed in the genetic ancestry cluster associated with self-reported Caucasian donors. The study aimed to test whether cataloging public T cell receptors could reveal signatures of past pathogen exposure. Typing coverage differed by locus: A, B, C, DRB1 and DQB1 were typed in roughly 620-630 donors, DQA1 in approximately 520, DPA1 in over 600, and DPB1 in just under 490. What the work shows at the level of the full study, not this receptor alone: When HLA alleles, especially DR and DQ, strongly co-occurred, attributing TCR associations to individual alleles was difficult. In a later analysis, several top co-occurrence clusters were reported to appear linked to parvovirus B19, influenza, CMV and Epstein-Barr virus. An association between a missense DCLRE1C variant and V-gene and J-gene trimming of TCR beta chains was found in a later genetic analysis and replicated in an independent cohort. In a later analysis, TCR association rates were found to vary across HLA loci, with the most associated TCRs seen for DRB1 alleles and the fewest for HLA-C alleles. A group of highly shared sequence variants was considered likely to be a technical artifact of the sequencing pipeline. The authors suggested that the approach could potentially be generalized to other disease states and immunological phenotypes. The cohort was sequenced for TCR beta chains only, and without alpha or paired-chain data the features that could be detected were limited. The study gave a list of about 160 TCR beta chains associated with cytomegalovirus. The presence/absence analyses assumed that sequencing depth was roughly uniform across donors, and that assumption may not be true. In a later genetic analysis, fewer N-insertions in productive TCRs were reported among donors in an Asian-associated ancestry cluster than the roughly 640-donor mean. Immune exposure information for the cohort was limited to CMV serostatus. A further reported finding was that TCR beta sequences accurately predicted the HLA-A and HLA-B alleles for most subjects in the first cohort. In both the original and validation cohorts, the classifier was reported to diagnose cytomegalovirus status with high specificity and sensitivity. The earlier analysis of about 600 of the donors excluded 15 to 20 rarely observed V segments, including chromosome 9 orphons, because counts were too low. A later analysis found that HLA-associated TCR beta chains were more clonally expanded and had lower generation probabilities than equally common non-associated chains. HLA typing was unavailable for some donors at each locus, so association tests used only the typed subset. Specific HLA alleles were associated with roughly 17,000 TCR beta sequences at a false discovery rate of 0.05 in a later analysis. Linkage disequilibrium might explain the correlated functional status among segregating V segments, but an unknown experimental factor could not be excluded. According to a later analysis, most CMV-associated TCR beta chains appeared to be HLA-restricted, and the HLA associations seemed to be driven largely by CMV exposure. A few of the identified cytomegalovirus-associated TCR beta chains were confirmed in vitro to be specific for cytomegalovirus antigens. The 87-base-pair reads could not distinguish some IMGT-functional V segments, including TRBV6-2 and TRBV6-3, so those segments were excluded. While some public TCRs were present in many individuals, most TCR sequences turned up only very rarely across donors. Broadly in line with IMGT annotations, most TCR beta V segments showed up in productive rearrangements about 87% or about 30% of the time in an earlier analysis of 587 of the donors.

Libraries were built with the immunoSEQ multiplex PCR assay. For the multiplex PCR, a mixture combining 60 forward primers for TCR Vbeta segments and 13 reverse primers for TCR Jbeta segments was used. The CDR3 region of rearranged TCR beta genes was amplified from genomic DNA with a multiplex PCR assay. The Illumina HiSeq System was used to sequence the amplified TCR beta libraries as 87-base-pair reads. Processing in the source paper ran as follows. A later analysis counted about 82 million unique TCR beta chains across the 640 or so repertoires, and 10 million to 12 million of these chains were shared by at least two donors. Raw reads were error-corrected and collapsed into unique sequences by a nearest-neighbor algorithm in which closely related sequences were merged to remove PCR and sequencing errors. To assign V, D and J gene segments, CDR3 sequences were aligned to IMGT reference sequences. For a sequence to be retained, a match of at least six nucleotides was required to both a V gene segment and a J gene segment. Rearrangements were classified as productive when the CDR3 lacked stop codons and remained in frame with V and J, and all other rearrangements were classified as non-productive. Following IMGT convention, CDR3 was defined as the stretch from the second conserved V-encoded cysteine up to the conserved J-encoded phenylalanine. The earlier analysis of about 610 of the donors excluded any sequence lacking an unambiguous match to a single V gene segment. An earlier analysis of 587 of the donors called V segments functional above 56.7% productive rearrangements and segregating when the between-donor standard deviation exceeded 5%. A statistical classification framework was developed to diagnose cytomegalovirus status using the catalog of TCR beta chain sequences. A later analysis assigned V and J genes by comparing TCR nucleotide sequences with IMGT/GENE-DB human TR gene sequences. A later analysis assigned CDR3 sequences and most-parsimonious VDJ recombination scenarios with the TCRdist pipeline. A later analysis defined each TCR beta chain by its CDR3 amino acid sequence plus V-gene family, and excluded reads lacking a unique V-gene family. To address suspected cross-contamination and a sequencing artifact, a later analysis removed some 620 highly shared, low-generation-probability nucleotide sequences. A later analysis calculated a clonal expansion index for each public chain from normalized within-repertoire ranks of inferred template counts. Generation probabilities in a later analysis came from a VDJ recombination model fitted to out-of-frame rearrangements, and those results were checked against IGoR. In a later analysis, TCR-TCR, TCR-HLA and TCR-CMV co-occurrence was scored with hypergeometric tests, and a repertoire-size bias correction was applied to TCR pairs. False discovery rates were estimated in a later analysis by permuting HLA or CMV assignments 20 times. In a later analysis, co-occurring TCRs were grouped using DBSCAN, and TCRdist sequence similarity was added for clustering within HLA-allele-positive subsets. For co-occurrence clustering, repertoires with fewer than 30,000 or more than 120,000 public chains were excluded, along with four or five repertoires with anomalous nucleotide sharing. The table was pulled from immuneACCESS by TCRdb, which kept in-frame rearrangements only. Such tables lose some clones; where checked, under half of the loss comes from unresolved V genes, and the rest has no known cause. Clone size and V and J calls were adopted from that table, with D and trimming inferred from the DNA. Per the sample table, the count is roughly 120,000 clones. About 4% of the sample belongs to the ten largest clones.

The cohort comprised some 730 healthy bone marrow donors. At the time of sampling, every cohort member was nominally healthy, though immune exposures that went unrecorded were likely present. The donor tested CMV seronegative and was one of the 352 seronegative cohort members. A peripheral blood sample was collected from each donor, and TCR beta sequencing was performed on peripheral blood mononuclear cells. The Qiagen DNeasy Blood Extraction Kit was used to extract genomic DNA from the blood cell samples. The germline V gene (reference sequence) gives CDR1 as SGHKS and CDR2 as YYEKEE. Trimming leaves V shorter by 0 bases and J shorter by 8 bases, with the junction holding 4 bases beyond the gene matches. CDR3 length: 15 amino acids, cysteine to phenylalanine. Only CDR3 DNA remains: 45 bases, in frame from the first base.

The clonotype was recovered from a young man in good health and CMV-seronegative. Sequenced material: PBMCs. Recombination connected TRBV5-5 to TRBJ1-6; TRBD1 matches 8 bases in the middle. The DNA sequence is as follows: TGTGCCAGCAGCTTGGCCGGGACAGGCTATTCACCCCTCCACTTT. The translation is CASSLAGTGYSPLHF.